The clone carrying this T cell receptor (beta chain) was recorded only once. V trimming: 0 bases; J trimming: 3 bases; junction bases outside the gene matches: 7. The CDR3 has 16 residues. In germline, CDR1 is SGHAT, CDR2 FQNNGV. Original analysis: Reference gene primers were amplified, and this amplification served to estimate nucleated cell counts. Using immunoSEQ multiplex PCR, the repertoire was profiled, and TCRdb retains in-frame clones only, with some absent. V, J and clone size derive from that table, while D and trimming were established from the DNA sequence. In the table there are around 190,000 clones, approximately 90% of which are singletons. The record originates from a study of blood T cell repertoires in COVID-19. For the study at large: Researchers got acute and convalescent COVID-19 samples from the United States, Italy and Spain. T cells, B-cell-depleted T cells, or PBMCs provided the cDNA or gDNA that served as material.

Everyone who took part was roughly 18 to 89 years old, and they came from about two dozen US areas. The receptor was isolated from a man aged 18 to 30 with acute COVID-19. Source material: PBMCs or T cells enriched from blood (not recorded which). This rearrangement joins TRBV11-2 to TRBJ2-7, with TRBD1 identical over 8 bases. The CDR3 here is CASSLDLTGGGYEQYF. In DNA, the CDR3 is TGTGCCAGCAGCTTAGATTTAACAGGGGGAGGCTACGAGCAGTACTTC.